This TCR beta chain was sequenced for a study of blood T cell repertoires in COVID-19. For the study at large: Samples taken during acute and convalescent COVID-19 were collected in the United States, Italy and Spain. Nucleic acid was either cDNA or gDNA, and it came from T cells, B-cell-depleted T cells, or PBMCs.

The CDR3 has 15 residues. CDR1 is SGHNT, CDR2 YYREEE, per germline (reference sequence). J lost 5 bases, V lost 4 bases, and 6 bases had no gene match. In the authors' workflow: Estimation of nucleated cell counts was performed using reference gene primer amplification. Only in-frame clones appear in the TCRdb table, and some are missing; sequencing was by immunoSEQ multiplex PCR. Clone size and V and J calls were adopted from that table, with D and trimming inferred from the DNA. Among some 130,000 clones listed, 75% to 90% were seen once. The rearrangement joins TRBV5-4 to TRBJ2-5; 12 nucleotides agree with TRBD2. The specimen sequenced was peripheral blood. This TCR was recovered from a man in his fifties or sixties with active or convalescent COVID-19. CDR3 residues: CASSSFGTSGETQYF. The DNA of the CDR3 is TGTGCCAGCAGCAGTTTCGGGACTAGCGGGGAGACCCAGTACTTC. Full variable domain (missing parts from reference TRBV5-4 and TRBJ2-5): ETGVTQSPTHLIKTRGQQVTLRCSSQSGHNTVSWYQQALGQGPQFIFQYYREEENGRGNFPPRFSGLQFPNYSSELNVNALELDDSALYLCASSSFGTSGETQYFGPGTRLLVL.